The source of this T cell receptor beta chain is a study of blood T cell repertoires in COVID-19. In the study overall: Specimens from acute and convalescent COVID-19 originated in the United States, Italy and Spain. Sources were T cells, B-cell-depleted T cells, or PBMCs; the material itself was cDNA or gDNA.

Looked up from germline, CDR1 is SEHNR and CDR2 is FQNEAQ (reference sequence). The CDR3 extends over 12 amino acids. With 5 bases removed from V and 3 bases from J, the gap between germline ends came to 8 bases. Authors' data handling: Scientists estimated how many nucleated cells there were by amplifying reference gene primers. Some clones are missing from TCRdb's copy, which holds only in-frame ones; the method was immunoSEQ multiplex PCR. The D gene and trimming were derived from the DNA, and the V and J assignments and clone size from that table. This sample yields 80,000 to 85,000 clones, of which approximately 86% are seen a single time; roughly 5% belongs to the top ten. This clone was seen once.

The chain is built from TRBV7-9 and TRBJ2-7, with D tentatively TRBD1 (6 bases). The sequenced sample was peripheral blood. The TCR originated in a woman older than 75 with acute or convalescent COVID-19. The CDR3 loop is CASSRTDYEQYF. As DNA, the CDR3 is TGTGCCAGCAGCCGGACAGACTACGAGCAGTACTTC.